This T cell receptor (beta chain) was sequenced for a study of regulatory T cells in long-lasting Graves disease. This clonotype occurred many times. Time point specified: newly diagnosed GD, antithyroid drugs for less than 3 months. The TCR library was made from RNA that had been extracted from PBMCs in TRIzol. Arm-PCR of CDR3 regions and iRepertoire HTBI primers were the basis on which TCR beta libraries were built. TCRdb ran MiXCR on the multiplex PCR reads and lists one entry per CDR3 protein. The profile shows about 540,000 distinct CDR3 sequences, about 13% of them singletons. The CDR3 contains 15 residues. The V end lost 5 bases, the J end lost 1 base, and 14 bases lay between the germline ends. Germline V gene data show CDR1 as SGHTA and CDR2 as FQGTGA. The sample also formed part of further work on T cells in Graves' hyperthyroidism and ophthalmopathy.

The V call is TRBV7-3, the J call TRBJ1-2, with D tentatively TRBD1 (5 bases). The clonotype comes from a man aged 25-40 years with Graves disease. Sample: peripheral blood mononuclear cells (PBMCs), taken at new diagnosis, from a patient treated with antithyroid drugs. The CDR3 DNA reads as TGTGCCAGCAGCCCCTCGGGGGGGAGTAACTATGGCTACACCTTC. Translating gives CASSPSGGSNYGYTF.